Listed here are 11 T cell receptor beta chains from one sample, sequenced in a study of blood T cell repertoires in COVID-19. This table comes from immunoSEQ multiplex PCR, and its TCRdb copy is limited to in-frame clones, with some not included. The repertoire consists of more than 100,000 clones, with about 88% occurring once and the leading ten covering about a sixth. The specimen sequenced was peripheral blood. The receptors here all came from a woman older than 75 with acute or convalescent COVID-19.

V is TRBV6-5 and J is TRBJ2-3; 10 bases fit TRBD2. The V gene's germline CDR1 is MNHEY and CDR2 SVGAGI. V was clipped by 5 bases and J by 0 bases; unmatched bases: 2. This CDR3 is 15 amino acids long. Written as DNA, the CDR3 is TGTGCCAGCAGTCCTAGCGGGGGCAGCACAGATACGCAGTATTTT. It yields the protein CASSPSGGSTDTQYF.

V is TRBV10-1 and J is TRBJ1-2; D is unclear. The length of the CDR3 is 13 residues. V was shortened by 7 bases and J by 9 bases, with 18 bases between the two germline ends. Germline V lookup: CDR1 WNHNN, CDR2 SYGVQD (reference sequence). The CDR3 DNA follows: TGCGCCAGCAAAGATCGCTTTGGCAGTAGCTACACCTTC. Translation: CASKDRFGSSYTF.

The V call is TRBV25-1, the J call TRBJ2-1, with 8 positions matching TRBD1. Germline CDR1 reads MGHDK; CDR2 reads SYGVNS. CDR3 length: 15 residues. The V gene end was trimmed by 2 bases and the J gene end by 5 bases; junction bases not matched to a gene: 5. The CDR3 loop is CASSERTGSDNEQFF. DNA of the CDR3: TGTGCCAGCAGTGAAAGGACAGGGTCCGACAATGAGCAGTTCTTC.

The rearrangement joins TRBV6-2 or TRBV6-3 to TRBJ2-2; D remains ambiguous. This CDR3 comprises 16 residues. With 6 bases removed from V and 3 bases from J, the gap between germline ends came to 17 bases. CDR1 is MNHEY and CDR2 is SVGEGT in the germline V gene. CDR3 sequence (DNA): TGTGCCAGCAGCCACGATCGAGGCCCGGACACCGGGGAGCTGTTTTTT. Protein product: CASSHDRGPDTGELFF.

The chain employs TRBV6-6 and TRBJ2-1; 14 positions agree with TRBD2. This CDR3 is built from 16 residues. Germline CDR1 reads MNHNY; CDR2 reads SVGAGI (reference sequence). Germline trimming cut 0 bases from V and 7 bases from J; bases unmatched to any gene: 2. The CDR3 DNA reads as TGTGCCAGCAGTTACTCGACTAGCGGGAGGGGAAATGAGCAGTTCTTC. It encodes CASSYSTSGRGNEQFF.

V usage is TRBV9 and J usage is TRBJ2-2, with a weak D call TRBD1 (5 bases). CDR3 length equals 14 residues. Germline V gives CDR1 SGDLS, CDR2 YYNGEE. Trimming pared 4 bases from V and 3 bases from J, leaving 10 bases between. CDR3 amino acids: CASSSTGYTGELFF. The CDR3 nucleotides are TGTGCCAGCAGCTCCACAGGTTACACCGGGGAGCTGTTTTTT.

The V call is TRBV4-1, the J call TRBJ2-7; D possibly corresponds to TRBD1 (5 bases). The CDR3 has 16 amino acids. Germline values: CDR1 MGHRA, CDR2 YSYEKL. V gave up 0 bases and J gave up 3 bases, with 15 bases separating them. CDR3 bases: TGCGCCAGCAGCCAAGAGTGGGCCCAGGGTTACTACGAGCAGTACTTC. Protein product: CASSQEWAQGYYEQYF.

The rearrangement uses TRBV19 and TRBJ1-2; 8 bases align to TRBD1. This CDR3 comprises 13 residues. CDR1 is LNHDA, CDR2 SQIVND, per germline (reference sequence). Losses at the gene ends were 2 bases for V and 8 bases for J; bases not matched to a gene: 4. CDR3 in amino acids: CASSINRGTGYTF. The CDR3 DNA reads TGTGCCAGTAGTATAAACAGGGGGACCGGCTACACCTTC. The full variable domain, rest sourced from reference TRBV19 and TRBJ1-2, is DGGITQSPKYLFRKEGQNVTLSCEQNLNHDAMYWYRQDPGQGLRLIYYSQIVNDFQKGDIAEGYSVSREKKESFPLTVTSAQKNPTAFYLCASSINRGTGYTFGSGTRLTVV.

This clone was seen repeatedly, ten times or more. The rearrangement links TRBV10-3 to TRBJ2-7; 7 bases are a match to TRBD1. Germline CDR1 ENHRY, CDR2 SYGVKD. The CDR3 extends over 12 amino acids. J was trimmed by 7 bases and V by 5 bases; bases with no gene match: 5. CDR3 protein: CAISLQGSEQYF. Written as DNA, the CDR3 is TGTGCCATCAGTTTACAGGGGTCGGAGCAGTACTTC.

The chain uses TRBV29-1 and TRBJ1-1; 9 bases line up with TRBD1. This CDR3 has 14 residues. V shed 3 bases and J 6 bases; nucleotides not matched to a gene: 8. CDR1 SQVTM and CDR2 ANQGSEA come from the germline V gene. CDR3 in amino acids: CSVDRTGARAEAFF. The CDR3 DNA is TGCAGCGTTGATCGGACAGGGGCTAGGGCTGAAGCTTTCTTT. The whole variable domain, remainder taken from reference TRBV29-1 and TRBJ1-1, is SAVISQKPSRDICQRGTSLTIQCQVDSQVTMMFWYRQQPGQSLTLIATANQGSEATYESGFVIDKFPISRPNLTFSTLTVSNMSPEDSSIYLCSVDRTGARAEAFFGQGTRLTVV.

The chain joins TRBV5-6 to TRBJ1-1, with TRBD1 as a possible D gene (6 bases). Looked up from germline, CDR1 is SGHDT and CDR2 is YYEEEE. The V gene lost 4 bases and the J gene lost 5 bases, with 18 bases spanning the gap. This CDR3 has 15 amino acids. CDR3 coding DNA: TGTGCCAGCAGCCCTCCACAGGGATGGGAAACTGAAGCTTTCTTT. This sequence encodes CASSPPQGWETEAFF.